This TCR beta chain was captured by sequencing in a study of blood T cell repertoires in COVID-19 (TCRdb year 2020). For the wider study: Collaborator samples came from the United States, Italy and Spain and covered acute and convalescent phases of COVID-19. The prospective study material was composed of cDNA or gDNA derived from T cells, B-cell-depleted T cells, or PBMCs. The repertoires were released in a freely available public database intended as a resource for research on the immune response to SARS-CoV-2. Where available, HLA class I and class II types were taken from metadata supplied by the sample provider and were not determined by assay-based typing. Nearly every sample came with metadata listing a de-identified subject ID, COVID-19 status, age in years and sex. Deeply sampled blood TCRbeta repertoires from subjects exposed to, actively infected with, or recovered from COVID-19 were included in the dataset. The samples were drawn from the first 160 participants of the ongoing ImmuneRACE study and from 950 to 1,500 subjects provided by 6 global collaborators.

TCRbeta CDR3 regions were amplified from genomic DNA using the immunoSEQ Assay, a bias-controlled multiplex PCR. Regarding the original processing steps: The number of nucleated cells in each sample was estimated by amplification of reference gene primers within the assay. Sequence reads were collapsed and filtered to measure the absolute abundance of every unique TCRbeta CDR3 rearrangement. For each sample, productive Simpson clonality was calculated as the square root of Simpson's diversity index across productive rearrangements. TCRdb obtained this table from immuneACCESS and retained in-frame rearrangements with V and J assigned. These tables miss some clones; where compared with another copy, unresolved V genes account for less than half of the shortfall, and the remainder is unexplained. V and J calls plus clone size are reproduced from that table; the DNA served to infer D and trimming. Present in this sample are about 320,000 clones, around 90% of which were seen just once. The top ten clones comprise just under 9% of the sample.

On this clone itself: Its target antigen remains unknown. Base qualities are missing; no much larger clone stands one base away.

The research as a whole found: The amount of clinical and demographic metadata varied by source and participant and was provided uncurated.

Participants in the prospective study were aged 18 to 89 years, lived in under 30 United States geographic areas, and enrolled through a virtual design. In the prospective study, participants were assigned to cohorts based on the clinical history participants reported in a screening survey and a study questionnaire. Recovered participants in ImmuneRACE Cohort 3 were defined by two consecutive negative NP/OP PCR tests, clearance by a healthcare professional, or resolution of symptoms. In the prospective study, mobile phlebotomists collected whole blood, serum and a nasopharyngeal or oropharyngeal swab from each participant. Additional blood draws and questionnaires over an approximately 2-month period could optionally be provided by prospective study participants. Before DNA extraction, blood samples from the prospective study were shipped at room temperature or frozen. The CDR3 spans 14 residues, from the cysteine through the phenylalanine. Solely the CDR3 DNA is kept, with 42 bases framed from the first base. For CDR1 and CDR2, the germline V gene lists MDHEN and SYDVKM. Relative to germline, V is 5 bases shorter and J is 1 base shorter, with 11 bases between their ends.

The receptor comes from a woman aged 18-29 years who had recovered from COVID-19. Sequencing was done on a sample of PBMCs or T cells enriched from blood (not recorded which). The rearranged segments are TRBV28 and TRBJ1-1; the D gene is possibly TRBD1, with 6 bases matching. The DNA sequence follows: TGTGCCAGCAGTCTCGTACAGGGGAACACTGAAGCTTTCTTT. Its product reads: CASSLVQGNTEAFF.